A selection of T cell receptor beta chains follows, all from one sample in a study of blood T cell repertoires in COVID-19. Measured with immunoSEQ multiplex PCR; TCRdb has only the in-frame clones, and not every one. The sample holds some 180,000 clones, 75% to 95% seen once. The source material was peripheral blood. The receptors stem from a man aged 50 to 60 with acute or convalescent COVID-19. Both conserved end residues are part of each CDR3. A D gene is named only where the DNA matches it firmly. Clone sizes are given selectively: once, few, many, or a class where the clone is expanded.

TRBJ1-4 | TRBD1 | TRBV5-1 | . | CASSFGTGGEKLFF | TGCGCCAGCAGCTTCGGGACAGGAGGTGAAAAACTGTTTTTT
TRBJ1-2 | . | TRBV28 | once | CASSLVVRGRGGYTF | TGTGCCAGCAGTCTGGTTGTCAGGGGCCGGGGAGGCTACACCTTC
TRBJ2-5 | TRBD2 | TRBV4-1 | . | CASRRREGHETQYF | TGCGCCAGCAGAAGGCGGGAGGGCCACGAGACCCAGTACTTC
TRBJ1-2 | TRBD1 | TRBV19 | . | CASSIVLRTGEDYGYTF | TGTGCCAGTAGTATAGTCCTTCGCACAGGGGAGGACTATGGCTACACCTTC
TRBJ2-2 | TRBD2 | TRBV5-4 | . | CASSSATSGGGTGELFF | TGTGCCAGCAGCTCGGCAACTAGCGGGGGGGGCACCGGGGAGCTGTTTTTT
TRBJ2-3 | TRBD2 | TRBV28 | . | CASSFKAGGNTDTQYF | TGTGCCAGCAGTTTTAAAGCGGGGGGAAACACAGATACGCAGTATTTT
TRBJ2-7 | TRBD2 | TRBV27 | . | CASSRVERELGEQYF | TGTGCCAGCAGCCGAGTCGAGCGGGAGCTGGGCGAGCAGTACTTC
TRBJ2-5 | TRBD2 | TRBV28 | . | CASSSRSGRAWGETQYF | TGTGCCAGCAGTTCCCGCAGCGGGAGGGCTTGGGGGGAGACCCAGTACTTC
TRBJ1-1 | . | TRBV27 | . | CASSLRAGQNTEAFF | TGTGCCAGCAGTTTACGGGCAGGACAGAACACTGAAGCTTTCTTT
TRBJ1-5 | . | TRBV4-3 | . | CASSQESGYQPQHF | TGCGCCAGCAGCCAAGAGTCCGGGTATCAGCCCCAGCATTTT
TRBJ2-7 | . | TRBV7-9 | . | CASSRTGNGYEQYF | TGTGCCAGCAGCCGCACAGGGAACGGCTACGAGCAGTACTTC
TRBJ2-1 | . | TRBV18 | . | CASSPLMQGQRNEQFF | TGTGCCAGCTCACCACTTATGCAGGGGCAGAGGAATGAGCAGTTCTTC
TRBJ2-5 | TRBD2 | TRBV5-1 | . | CASSSLAGDQETQYF | TGCGCCAGCAGCTCACTAGCGGGAGACCAAGAGACCCAGTACTTC
TRBJ2-1 | TRBD2 | TRBV5-5 | . | CASSDASGGPSYNEQFF | TGTGCCAGCAGCGACGCTAGCGGGGGTCCTTCCTACAATGAGCAGTTCTTC
TRBJ1-2 | . | TRBV3-1/TRBV3-2 | few | CASSQGGGWGYTF | TGTGCCAGCAGCCAAGGAGGGGGTTGGGGCTACACCTTC
TRBJ1-5 | . | TRBV4-3 | . | CASSQVSGGGQPQHF | TGCGCCAGCAGCCAAGTTTCTGGGGGCGGTCAGCCCCAGCATTTT
TRBJ2-3 | . | TRBV19 | . | CASSRATEGSTDTQYF | TGTGCCAGTAGTAGGGCAACAGAAGGAAGCACAGATACGCAGTATTTT
TRBJ2-1 | . | TRBV3-1/TRBV3-2 | . | CASSQRTRVNEQFF | TGTGCCAGCAGCCAACGAACCAGGGTCAATGAGCAGTTCTTC
TRBJ1-1 | . | TRBV5-6 | . | CASSLLAVHTEAFF | TGTGCCAGCAGCTTGTTAGCGGTACACACTGAAGCTTTCTTT
TRBJ1-6 | TRBD1 | TRBV6-6 | . | CASSQDRSSYNSPLHF | TGTGCCAGCAGTCAGGACAGGAGCTCCTATAATTCACCCCTCCACTTT
TRBJ2-5 | TRBD1 | TRBV28 | . | CASSLTKQGRYQETQYF | TGTGCCAGCAGTCTAACGAAACAGGGGAGATACCAAGAGACCCAGTACTTC
TRBJ2-3 | TRBD2 | TRBV20-1 | . | CSTGRDTQYF | TGCAGTACCGGGAGGGATACGCAGTATTTT
TRBJ1-2 | . | TRBV7-9 | . | CASSLNPGGATYGYTF | TGTGCCAGCAGCTTAAATCCGGGGGGCGCAACCTATGGCTACACCTTC
TRBJ1-5 | . | TRBV28 | . | CASSSQRQFHQPQHF | TGTGCCAGCAGTTCACAGCGACAGTTCCATCAGCCCCAGCATTTT
TRBJ2-7 | TRBD1 | TRBV7-2 | . | CASSLGGQGANEQYF | TGTGCCAGCAGCTTAGGGGGACAGGGGGCCAACGAGCAGTACTTC
TRBJ1-2 | TRBD1 | TRBV6-1 | . | CASSERDRSAYGYTF | TGTGCCAGCAGTGAAAGGGACAGGTCTGCCTATGGCTACACCTTC
TRBJ1-1 | TRBD1 | TRBV6-5 | . | CASGRTGADTEAFF | TGTGCCAGCGGCCGGACAGGGGCGGACACTGAAGCTTTCTTT
TRBJ2-6 | . | TRBV4-2 | . | CASSQAGYGANVLTF | TGTGCCAGCAGCCAAGCAGGGTATGGGGCCAACGTCCTGACTTTC
TRBJ1-3 | . | TRBV11-2 | once | CASSFTEDSVTEYF | TGTGCCAGCAGCTTTACCGAGGACAGCGTGACCGAATATTTT
TRBJ1-1 | TRBD1 | TRBV24-1 | . | CATSFPSPATGPEAFF | TGTGCCACCAGTTTCCCCTCCCCGGCGACAGGGCCTGAAGCTTTCTTT
TRBJ2-4 | . | TRBV19 | . | CASSTGWGHGADIQYF | TGTGCCAGTAGTACCGGCTGGGGACACGGGGCGGACATTCAGTACTTC
TRBJ1-2 | . | TRBV7-9 | . | CASFGKWAGYTF | TGTGCCAGCTTCGGGAAGTGGGCGGGCTACACCTTC
TRBJ2-3 | . | TRBV28 | . | CASSLPEPLSTDTQYF | TGTGCCAGCAGCCTTCCCGAGCCGCTTAGCACAGATACGCAGTATTTT
TRBJ2-1 | . | TRBV21-1 | . | CASMGPLNEQFF | TGTGCCAGCATGGGGCCCCTCAATGAGCAGTTCTTC
TRBJ1-4 | . | TRBV10-3 | . | CAISDIATNEKLFF | TGTGCCATCAGTGACATTGCAACTAATGAAAAACTGTTTTTT
TRBJ2-1 | TRBD2 | TRBV6-5 | . | CASTKKGTTVNEQFF | TGTGCCAGCACCAAAAAAGGGACTACGGTGAATGAGCAGTTCTTC
TRBJ1-1 | . | TRBV19 | . | CASSIGENTEAFF | TGTGCCAGTAGTATAGGAGAGAACACTGAAGCTTTCTTT
TRBJ2-1 | . | TRBV4-2 | . | CASSPGTRGEQFF | TGTGCCAGCAGCCCCGGGACACGGGGTGAGCAGTTCTTC
TRBJ1-3 | TRBD1 | TRBV18 | once | CASSQEDRTNTIYF | TGTGCCAGCTCACAGGAGGACAGGACGAACACCATATATTTT
TRBJ2-1 | TRBD2 | TRBV9 | . | CASSVAQREYNEQFF | TGTGCCAGCAGCGTAGCCCAGCGGGAGTACAATGAGCAGTTCTTC
TRBJ1-5 | . | TRBV10-2 | once | CASSEFGGGNQPQHF | TGCGCCAGCAGTGAGTTTGGAGGAGGCAATCAGCCCCAGCATTTT
TRBJ2-1 | . | TRBV4-1 | . | CASSQDPGFPVAYNEQFF | TGCGCCAGCAGCCAAGATCCAGGCTTCCCAGTTGCCTACAATGAGCAGTTCTTC
TRBJ1-1 | TRBD1 | TRBV5-1 | . | CASTYAGGKNTEAFF | TGCGCCAGCACCTATGCAGGGGGCAAAAACACTGAAGCTTTCTTT
TRBJ2-1 | TRBD2 | TRBV7-7 | . | CASSRTGGHVNEQFF | TGTGCTAGCAGCCGGACGGGGGGGCATGTCAATGAGCAGTTCTTC
TRBJ1-5 | TRBD1 | TRBV27 | . | CASSGQGGYQPQHF | TGTGCCAGCAGCGGACAGGGGGGGTATCAGCCCCAGCATTTT
TRBJ2-2 | TRBD2 | TRBV9 | . | CASTAGGTGELFF | TGTGCCAGCACTGCGGGGGGTACCGGGGAGCTGTTTTTT
TRBJ2-5 | . | TRBV11-1 | . | CASSRPGGEETQYF | TGTGCCAGCAGCCGACCCGGAGGGGAGGAGACCCAGTACTTC
TRBJ2-2 | TRBD2 | TRBV7-6 | . | CASSSPSGANTGELFF | TGTGCCAGCAGCTCCCCTAGCGGGGCAAACACCGGGGAGCTGTTTTTT
TRBJ2-5 | TRBD2 | TRBV28 | . | CASTPGGPQYF | TGTGCCAGCACTCCGGGAGGGCCCCAGTACTTC
TRBJ2-1 | . | TRBV12-5 | . | CASGSQVYEQFF | TGTGCTAGTGGTTCACAGGTCTATGAGCAGTTCTTC
TRBJ2-5 | . | TRBV11-3 | . | CASSLDRGGETQYF | TGTGCCAGCAGCTTAGATCGCGGGGGCGAGACCCAGTACTTC
TRBJ2-2 | TRBD2 | TRBV24-1 | once | CATSDFRGGDTGELFF | TGTGCCACCAGTGATTTCCGCGGGGGGGACACCGGGGAGCTGTTTTTT